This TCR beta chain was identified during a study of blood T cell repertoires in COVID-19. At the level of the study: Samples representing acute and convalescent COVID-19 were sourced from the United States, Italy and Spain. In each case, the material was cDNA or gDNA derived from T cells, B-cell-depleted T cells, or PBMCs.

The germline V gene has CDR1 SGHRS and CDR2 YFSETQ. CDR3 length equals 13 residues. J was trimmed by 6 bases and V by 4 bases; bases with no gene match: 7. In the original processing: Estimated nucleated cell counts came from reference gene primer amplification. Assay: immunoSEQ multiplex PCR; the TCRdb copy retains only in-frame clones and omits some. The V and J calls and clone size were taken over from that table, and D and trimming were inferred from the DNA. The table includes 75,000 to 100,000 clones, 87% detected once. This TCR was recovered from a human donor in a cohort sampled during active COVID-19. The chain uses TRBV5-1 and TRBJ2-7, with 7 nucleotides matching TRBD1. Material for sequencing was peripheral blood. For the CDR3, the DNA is TGCGCCAGCAGCCACTATACAGGGGTCGAGCAGTACTTC. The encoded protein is CASSHYTGVEQYF. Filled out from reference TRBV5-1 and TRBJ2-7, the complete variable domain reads KAGVTQTPRYLIKTRGQQVTLSCSPISGHRSVSWYQQTPGQGLQFLFEYFSETQRNKGNFPGRFSGRQFSNSRSEMNVSTLELGDSALYLCASSHYTGVEQYFGPGTRLTVT.